The clone carrying this T cell receptor beta chain was recorded at least ten times. This sample was included in a study of T cells in Graves' hyperthyroidism and ophthalmopathy. About the research overall: Blood from the periphery was taken at initial diagnosis, before any treatment.

The CDR3 runs to 13 residues. V was trimmed by 0 bases and J by 0 bases, leaving 3 bases between them. The germline CDR1 and CDR2 sequences are DFQATT and SNEGSKA (reference sequence). Amplified regions were TCR beta CDR3 sequences from RNA transcripts. With the HTBI primer set, the TCR CDR3 went through a first round of RT-PCR. TCRdb processed the multiplex PCR reads anew with MiXCR; each CDR3 protein has one entry. The sample records under 550,000 distinct CDR3 sequences, 20% being singletons. Source material: blood. This TCR came from a middle-aged man with Graves' ophthalmopathy. This chain uses TRBV20-1 with TRBJ2-4; D not resolved. The CDR3 protein is CSARDLAKNIQYF. The CDR3 nucleotides are TGCAGTGCTAGAGATTTAGCCAAAAACATTCAGTACTTC.